This TCR beta chain emerged from a study of identical twins. TCRdb recomputed calls from the 5' RACE reads with MiXCR, one row per CDR3 protein. The sample consists of around 670,000 distinct CDR3 sequences, approximately 6% of them appearing once. General study results and limits: The abundant beta clonotypes from cord blood had fewer insertions, and memory repertoires had none of this.

CDR1 LNHNV and CDR2 YYDKDF come from the germline V gene (reference sequence). With 0 bases removed from V and 8 bases from J, the gap between germline ends came to 10 bases. CDR3 size: 13 residues. This clonotype showed up just a few times. Its antigen is as yet unknown. The receptor was derived from a young man in good health. The sequenced sample was naive T cells sorted from blood. This chain uses TRBV15 with TRBJ1-2; D unresolved. In DNA, the CDR3 is TGTGCCACCAGCAGAGATCCGGAGCGAGGCTACACCTTC. Translated, it gives CATSRDPERGYTF.